Listed here are 21 T cell receptor beta chains from one sample, sequenced in a study of cytomegalovirus exposure and HLA in healthy donors. With 60 Vbeta and 13 Jbeta primers, the PCR was carried out. TCRdb's copy holds only in-frame clones and misses some; the assay was immunoSEQ multiplex PCR. Of 150,000 to 200,000 clones in the sample, approximately 84% were seen once. The sample taken for sequencing was PBMCs. Every receptor here comes from a girl in the first two years of life in good health and CMV-seronegative.

The rearrangement joins TRBV6-6 to TRBJ2-3; 11 nucleotides agree with TRBD2. V lost 6 bases to trimming and J lost 0 bases; unmatched junction nucleotides: 5. This CDR3 has 16 residues. Germline V lookup: CDR1 MNHNY, CDR2 SVGAGI (reference sequence). CDR3 sequence reads: CASRHSSGGSTDTQYF. For the CDR3, the DNA is TGTGCCAGCAGACACTCTAGCGGGGGGAGCACAGATACGCAGTATTTT.

V gene TRBV13 combines with J gene TRBJ2-3; 8 bases align to TRBD2. The junction had 12 bases not matched to a gene; V was cut back by 6 bases and J by 4 bases. Looked up from germline, CDR1 is PRHDT and CDR2 is FYEKMQ (reference sequence). The CDR3 consists of 16 residues. Here the CDR3 DNA reads TGTGCCAGCAGTCTAGGCAGCGGGGGAGGGTCAGATACGCAGTATTTT. Its protein product is CASSLGSGGGSDTQYF.

This clone was seen once. J is TRBJ2-1 and V is TRBV5-1; TRBD2 matches at 8 bases. The CDR3 has 17 residues. Germline-derived CDR1 and CDR2 are SGHRS and YFSETQ. The J segment lost 7 bases and the V segment lost 0 bases, leaving 12 bases of the junction unmatched. The CDR3 loop reads CASSLASTGGPRNEQFF. Here the CDR3 DNA reads TGCGCCAGCAGCTTGGCCTCAACGGGAGGGCCCCGAAATGAGCAGTTCTTC.

The rearrangement links TRBV30 to TRBJ1-3, with 10 bases fitting TRBD1. The J segment lost 5 bases and the V segment lost 4 bases, leaving 5 bases of the junction unmatched. Germline V lookup: CDR1 GTSNPN, CDR2 SVGIG (reference sequence). The CDR3 covers 14 residues. The CDR3 here is CAWMGGQGRNTIYF. In nucleotides, the CDR3 is TGTGCCTGGATGGGGGGACAGGGGAGAAACACCATATATTTT.

CDR3 DNA sequence: TGTGCCAGCAGCCCAACCACTAGCAGCTCCTACGAGCAGTACTTC. As protein: CASSPTTSSSYEQYF. The genes are TRBV5-5 and TRBJ2-7; possibly TRBD2 for D (6 bases). Trimming shortened V by 4 bases and J by 0 bases, and 14 bases separated the two germline ends. Germline V gene lookup returns CDR1 SGHKS and CDR2 YYEKEE (reference sequence). The CDR3 covers 15 residues. The complete variable domain, with remaining parts taken from reference TRBV5-5 and TRBJ2-7, reads DAGVTQSPTHLIKTRGQQVTLRCSPISGHKSVSWYQQVLGQGPQFIFQYYEKEERGRGNFPDRFSARQFPNYSSELNVNALLLGDSALYLCASSPTTSSSYEQYFGPGTRLTVT.

The V and J genes are TRBV27 and TRBJ2-1; 7 positions agree with TRBD1. Germline trimming cut 5 bases from V and 4 bases from J; bases unmatched to any gene: 11. The germline V gene has CDR1 MNHEY and CDR2 SMNVEV (reference sequence). There are 16 residues in the CDR3. The CDR3 DNA follows: TGTGCCAGCAGTACGAGGACAGGTCCCGAGTACAATGAGCAGTTCTTC. It yields the protein CASSTRTGPEYNEQFF.

This chain links TRBV10-3 with TRBJ2-2, with TRBD1 identical over 7 bases. Germline V gene lookup returns CDR1 ENHRY and CDR2 SYGVKD. This CDR3 spans 15 amino acids. Germline trimming cut 8 bases from V and 0 bases from J; bases unmatched to any gene: 6. CDR3 sequence: CAIGSQGANTGELFF. CDR3 coding DNA: TGTGCCATCGGATCCCAGGGGGCGAACACCGGGGAGCTGTTTTTT.

J is TRBJ2-5 and V is TRBV25-1; D unresolved. Germline V gene lookup returns CDR1 MGHDK and CDR2 SYGVNS. Trimming stripped 4 bases from V and 2 bases from J, with 2 bases between. This CDR3 comprises 11 residues. CDR3 sequence: CASSAQETQYF. In nucleotides, the CDR3 is TGTGCCAGCAGTGCTCAAGAGACCCAGTACTTC.

The chain couples TRBV7-2 to TRBJ2-7; 7 nucleotides match TRBD1. Germline V gene sequence: CDR1 SGHTA, CDR2 FQGNSA. The trim removed 4 bases at V and 6 bases at J, leaving 6 bases unmatched. This CDR3 region has 13 residues. The CDR3 region is CASSSGQVGEQYF. Here the CDR3 DNA reads TGTGCCAGCAGCTCCGGACAGGTTGGCGAGCAGTACTTC.

This sequence joins TRBV19 and TRBJ1-5; 9 bases are shared with TRBD1. Germline V gene sequence: CDR1 LNHDA, CDR2 SQIVND (reference sequence). This CDR3 comprises 17 residues. J lost 2 bases, V lost 3 bases, and 8 bases had no gene match. Here the CDR3 reads CASSIGTGTWGNQPQHF. The CDR3 nucleotides read TGTGCCAGTAGTATCGGGACAGGGACTTGGGGCAATCAGCCCCAGCATTTT.

The rearrangement uses TRBV4-1 and TRBJ2-1; the match to TRBD2 covers 9 bases. Germline-derived CDR1 and CDR2 are MGHRA and YSYEKL. This CDR3 contains 14 residues. V was pared by 3 bases and J by 8 bases, with 5 bases of the junction left unmatched. The CDR3 is CASSQIAGDHEQFF. CDR3 nucleotide sequence: TGCGCCAGCAGCCAGATAGCGGGAGACCATGAGCAGTTCTTC.

The rearrangement uses TRBV18 and TRBJ2-5, with 7 bases identical to TRBD1. The CDR3 has 14 amino acids. The J segment lost 2 bases and the V segment lost 3 bases, leaving 3 bases of the junction unmatched. Looked up from germline, CDR1 is KGHSH and CDR2 is LQKENI. CDR3 loop: CASSPGTAQETQYF. CDR3 in DNA: TGTGCCAGCTCACCCGGGACAGCTCAAGAGACCCAGTACTTC. The full variable domain, its missing parts supplied by reference TRBV18 and TRBJ2-5, is NAGVMQNPRHLVRRRGQEARLRCSPMKGHSHVYWYRQLPEEGLKFMVYLQKENIIDESGMPKERFSAEFPKEGPSILRIQQVVRGDSAAYFCASSPGTAQETQYFGPGTRLLVL.

This chain joins TRBV4-2 and TRBJ2-1, with 7 bases fitting TRBD2. Germline V gives CDR1 LGHNA, CDR2 YNFKEQ. V was pared by 3 bases and J by 5 bases, with 10 bases of the junction left unmatched. This CDR3 has 16 residues. The CDR3 DNA sequence: TGTGCCAGCAGCCATAGGTGGGGGGAGGGCCACAATGAGCAGTTCTTC. The encoded protein is CASSHRWGEGHNEQFF.

This clone has only a few counts. The rearrangement joins TRBV7-8 to TRBJ2-7; D perhaps matches TRBD2 (6 bases). Germline V gene lookup returns CDR1 SGHVS and CDR2 FQNEAQ. This CDR3 has 14 residues. Trimming stripped 8 bases from V and 3 bases from J, with 17 bases between. The CDR3 reads CASGKGLANYEQYF. The CDR3 DNA sequence: TGTGCCAGCGGCAAGGGACTGGCCAACTACGAGCAGTACTTC.

The V call is TRBV5-4, the J call TRBJ2-4; 7 positions agree with TRBD2. Germline V gene lookup returns CDR1 SGHNT and CDR2 YYREEE (reference sequence). The CDR3 totals 13 residues. The V and J ends lost 7 bases and 5 bases, in that order; junction bases with no gene match: 6. CDR3 region: CASAGREENIQYF. In nucleotides, the CDR3 is TGTGCCAGCGCGGGACGGGAGGAAAACATTCAGTACTTC.

This clone turned up a few times. The chain joins TRBV6-6 to TRBJ1-1; no clear D. Germline CDR1 and CDR2: MNHNY and SVGAGI (reference sequence). Trimming stripped 0 bases from V and 7 bases from J, with 9 bases between. The CDR3 has 13 residues. In nucleotides, the CDR3 is TGTGCCAGCAGTTACTCGGTTGGCAGTGAAGCTTTCTTT. Translated: CASSYSVGSEAFF.

The genes are TRBV7-9 and TRBJ2-7; the D gene is possibly TRBD1 (6 bases). Trimming took 5 bases from V and 0 from J, leaving 11 bases between them. CDR1 is SEHNR, CDR2 FQNEAQ, per germline (reference sequence). This CDR3 region has 14 residues. The CDR3 loop is CASSQRGGSYEQYF. DNA for the CDR3: TGTGCCAGCAGCCAGCGAGGGGGCTCCTACGAGCAGTACTTC.

This clone was observed a single time. The rearrangement uses TRBV5-6 and TRBJ2-3; tentative D call: TRBD1 (6 bases). The germline gives CDR1 SGHDT, CDR2 YYEEEE. The ends were cut back, 0 bases at V and 6 bases at J, with 17 bases in the middle. The CDR3 spans 16 residues. CDR3 sequence: CASSLVGQGGWDTQYF. In DNA, the CDR3 is TGTGCCAGCAGCTTGGTGGGTCAAGGGGGTTGGGATACGCAGTATTTT.

This rearrangement joins TRBV9 to TRBJ2-7; D perhaps matches TRBD1 (6 bases). Trimming left V 4 bases short and J 0 bases short, with 17 bases between. Germline CDR1 is SGDLS and CDR2 is YYNGEE. This CDR3 spans 16 amino acids. The CDR3 coding sequence is TGTGCCAGCAGCCTTTGTCGCCGGGACAACTCCTACGAGCAGTACTTC. This sequence encodes CASSLCRRDNSYEQYF.

This clone appeared a single time. The V and J genes are TRBV27 and TRBJ1-5; D is unresolved. CDR3 length: 14 amino acids. Germline assignment: CDR1 MNHEY and CDR2 SMNVEV (reference sequence). The germline V and J ends were trimmed by 5 bases and 4 bases, with 12 bases remaining between them. CDR3 protein: CASSISTGNQPQHF. Written as DNA, the CDR3 is TGTGCCAGCAGTATTTCGACGGGAAATCAGCCCCAGCATTTT.

The chain combines TRBV2 with TRBJ1-1, with TRBD1 as a possible D gene (5 bases). CDR1 SNHLY and CDR2 FYNNEI come from the germline V gene. The germline V and J ends were trimmed by 11 bases and 6 bases, with 16 bases remaining between them. CDR3 length: 12 amino acids. The DNA for the CDR3 is TGTGCCGGCTCGAGGGGAGGGTCTGAAGCTTTCTTT. It specifies CAGSRGGSEAFF.